This T cell receptor (beta chain) derives from a study of beta chain features in type 1 diabetes. This clone appeared a few times. The antigen is not known. Findings of the study overall: The naive, central memory and Treg TCRB repertoires showed an apparent similarity that was greater among patients than among healthy donors. Any role of HLA type in TCRB rearrangement remained unresolved here.

Since all of the isolated RNA was reverse transcribed, expressed TCRB transcripts were what got sequenced. Using immunoSEQ multiplex PCR, the repertoire was profiled, and TCRdb retains in-frame clones only, with some absent. The profile shows hundreds of thousands of clones, 10% to 15% of them singletons. Germline-derived CDR1 and CDR2 are LNHDA and SQIVND (reference sequence). V shed 6 bases and J 5 bases; nucleotides not matched to a gene: 3. This CDR3 region has 14 residues. Sample: naive CD4+ T cells from blood. The TCR originated in a man between 18 and 29 years old in good health. The gene calls are TRBV19 and TRBJ2-1; TRBD2 matches 11 bases. The DNA of the CDR3 is TGTGCCAGTAGCGGACTAGCGGGCAACAATGAGCAGTTCTTC. This encodes CASSGLAGNNEQFF.